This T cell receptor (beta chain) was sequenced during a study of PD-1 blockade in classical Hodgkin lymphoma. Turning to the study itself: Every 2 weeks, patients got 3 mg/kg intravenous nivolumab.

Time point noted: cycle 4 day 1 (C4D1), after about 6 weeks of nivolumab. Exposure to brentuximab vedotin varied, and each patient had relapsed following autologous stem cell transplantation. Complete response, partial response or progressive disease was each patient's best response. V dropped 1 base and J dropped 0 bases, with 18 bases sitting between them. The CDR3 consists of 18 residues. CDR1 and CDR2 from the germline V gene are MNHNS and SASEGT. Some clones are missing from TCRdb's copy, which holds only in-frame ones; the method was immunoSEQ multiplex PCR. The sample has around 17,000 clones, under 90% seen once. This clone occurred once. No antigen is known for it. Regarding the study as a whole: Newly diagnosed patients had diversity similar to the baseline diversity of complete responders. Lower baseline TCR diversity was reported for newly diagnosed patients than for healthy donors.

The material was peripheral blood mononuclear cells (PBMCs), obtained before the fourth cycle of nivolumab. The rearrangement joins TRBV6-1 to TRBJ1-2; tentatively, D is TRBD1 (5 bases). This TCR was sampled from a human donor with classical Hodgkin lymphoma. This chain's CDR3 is CASSEVRGVGSANYGYTF. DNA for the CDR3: TGTGCCAGCAGTGAAGTAAGGGGAGTGGGGTCAGCTAACTATGGCTACACCTTC.